This T cell receptor (beta chain) was identified in a study of radiotherapy plus CTLA-4 blockade in lung cancer. A note on this clone: Its antigen is not known.

Findings and limits, study-wide: Expansion in blood of tumor-derived TCR clones was seen after radiotherapy plus ipilimumab.

People whose metastatic non-small-cell lung cancer was chemo-refractory got focal radiation along with CTLA-4 blockade by ipilimumab. V dropped 1 base and J dropped 4; count of bases not matched to a gene: 1. The CDR3 has 14 amino acids. Germline CDR1 reads SGHDT; CDR2 reads YYEEEE. Clones were sequenced by immunoSEQ multiplex PCR, and TCRdb holds only the in-frame ones, with some missing. Of 50,000 to 65,000 clones in the sample, more than 60% were seen once. The sample here was peripheral blood, taken from a patient treated with radiotherapy plus ipilimumab. The V gene is TRBV5-6, the J gene TRBJ2-1, with 8 bases lining up with TRBD1. The TCR was taken from a human donor with non-small cell lung cancer who had a complete response to radiotherapy plus ipilimumab. CDR3 residues: CASSLWDRYNEQFF. CDR3 in DNA: TGTGCCAGCAGCTTGTGGGACAGGTACAATGAGCAGTTCTTC.